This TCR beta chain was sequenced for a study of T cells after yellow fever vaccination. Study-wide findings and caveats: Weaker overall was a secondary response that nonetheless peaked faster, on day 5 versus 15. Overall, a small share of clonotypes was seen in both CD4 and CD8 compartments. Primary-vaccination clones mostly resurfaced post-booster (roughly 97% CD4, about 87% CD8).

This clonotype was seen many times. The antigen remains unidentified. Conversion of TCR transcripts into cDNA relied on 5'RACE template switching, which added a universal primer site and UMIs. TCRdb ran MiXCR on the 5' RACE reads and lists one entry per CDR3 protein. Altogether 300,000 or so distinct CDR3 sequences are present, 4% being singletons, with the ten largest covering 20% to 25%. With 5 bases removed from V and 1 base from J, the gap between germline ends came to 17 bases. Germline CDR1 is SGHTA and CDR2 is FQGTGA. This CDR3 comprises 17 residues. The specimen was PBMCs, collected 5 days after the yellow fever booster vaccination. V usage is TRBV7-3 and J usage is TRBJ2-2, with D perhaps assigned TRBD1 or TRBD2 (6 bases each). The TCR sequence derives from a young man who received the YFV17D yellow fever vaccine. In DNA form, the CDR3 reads TGTGCCAGCAGCCCCTTATCGGGGGCTGGGAACACCGGGGAGCTGTTTTTT. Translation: CASSPLSGAGNTGELFF.